These T cell receptor beta chains were read from a single sample in a study of shared clonotypes between healthy human individuals. Clones were sequenced by immunoSEQ multiplex PCR, and TCRdb holds only the in-frame ones, with some missing. The sample holds about 2.5 million clones, 85% to 95% seen once. The sequenced sample consisted of naive CD4+ T cells from PBMCs. Receptors were obtained from a man in his late teens or twenties in good health. Some clones in this sample may be carry-over from other donors' samples. Each CDR3 is given with its conserved first and last residue. A D gene is named only where the DNA matches it firmly. Not all rows give a size; the values are once, few, many and, for expanded clones, a class.

j_gene,d_gene,v_gene,abundance,CDR3aa,CDR3nt
TRBJ1-1,NA,TRBV9,NA,CASSVFGGPNTEAFF,TGTGCCAGCAGCGTATTTGGGGGGCCGAACACTGAAGCTTTCTTT
TRBJ2-5,TRBD2,TRBV23-1,NA,CASSPLRTSGETQYF,TGCGCCAGCAGTCCTCTGAGGACTAGCGGGGAGACCCAGTACTTC
TRBJ1-4,NA,TRBV15,NA,CATSRGGVEKLFF,TGTGCCACCAGCAGAGGAGGGGTCGAAAAACTGTTTTTT
TRBJ2-1,NA,TRBV28,NA,CASSYELVSDNEQFF,TGTGCCAGCAGTTACGAGTTGGTTAGCGACAATGAGCAGTTCTTC
TRBJ1-4,NA,TRBV6-1,NA,CASSERGAEKLFF,TGTGCCAGCAGTGAGCGGGGGGCTGAAAAACTGTTTTTT
TRBJ1-2,TRBD1,TRBV27,NA,CASSRQGNGYTF,TGTGCCAGCAGTCGACAGGGGAATGGCTACACCTTC
TRBJ1-2,TRBD1,TRBV9,few,CASSGYRGDGYTF,TGTGCCAGCAGCGGGTACAGGGGCGATGGCTACACCTTC
TRBJ2-1,NA,TRBV4-2,NA,CASSQDMSVTFKRFF,TGTGCCAGCAGCCAAGATATGTCCGTAACTTTCAAAAGGTTCTTC
TRBJ2-2,NA,TRBV6-5,NA,CASKKRQLGTGELFF,TGTGCCAGCAAAAAGCGCCAGCTGGGCACCGGGGAGCTGTTTTTT
TRBJ1-1,TRBD1,TRBV6-1,once,CASTYDRGNTEAFF,TGTGCCAGCACCTACGACAGGGGGAACACTGAAGCTTTCTTT
TRBJ1-1,NA,TRBV2,NA,CASSKAERTEAFF,TGTGCCAGCAGTAAGGCGGAGAGGACTGAAGCTTTCTTT
TRBJ2-5,NA,TRBV15,NA,CATSRDGSQETQYF,TGTGCCACCAGCAGAGATGGGAGCCAAGAGACCCAGTACTTC
TRBJ1-1,NA,TRBV5-1,NA,CASSLEPRGKNTEAFF,TGCGCCAGCAGCTTGGAACCTAGAGGGAAGAACACTGAAGCTTTCTTT
TRBJ2-3,TRBD2,TRBV7-2,NA,CASSLRGGRIADTQYF,TGTGCCAGCAGCTTAAGAGGCGGGAGGATTGCGGATACGCAGTATTTT
TRBJ2-1,NA,TRBV20-1,NA,CSAAPSEQFF,TGCAGTGCAGCCCCATCTGAGCAGTTCTTC
TRBJ2-1,NA,TRBV6-4,NA,CASSKNRDEQFF,TGTGCCAGCAGTAAAAACAGGGATGAGCAGTTCTTC
TRBJ1-2,TRBD1,TRBV25-1,NA,CASSESDRVSYGYTF,TGTGCCAGCAGTGAATCGGACAGGGTATCCTATGGCTACACCTTC
TRBJ1-3,TRBD1,TRBV2,NA,CASTGQGGGNTIYF,TGTGCCAGCACGGGACAGGGCGGTGGAAACACCATATATTTT
TRBJ2-7,NA,TRBV25-1,NA,CASSAQTGGYSYEQYF,TGTGCCAGCAGTGCCCAGACAGGAGGGTACTCCTACGAGCAGTACTTC
TRBJ2-7,NA,TRBV5-1,NA,CASSLEATYEQYF,TGCGCCAGCAGCCTCGAGGCCACCTACGAGCAGTACTTC
TRBJ2-5,NA,TRBV5-1,once,CASSFFSETQYF,TGCGCCAGCAGCTTTTTCTCTGAGACCCAGTACTTC
TRBJ1-5,NA,TRBV7-9,few,CASSLFGDQPQHF,TGTGCCAGCAGCTTATTTGGGGATCAGCCCCAGCATTTT
TRBJ2-5,TRBD1,TRBV10-3,NA,CAINEGAQETQYF,TGTGCCATCAACGAGGGGGCACAAGAGACCCAGTACTTC
TRBJ2-3,TRBD2,TRBV7-2,NA,CASSLRREPDTQYF,TGTGCCAGCAGCTTACGGCGGGAGCCAGATACGCAGTATTTT
TRBJ1-1,TRBD1,TRBV5-6,NA,CASSLGTGSSEAFF,TGTGCCAGCAGCTTGGGGACAGGGTCTTCTGAAGCTTTCTTT
TRBJ2-1,NA,TRBV28,NA,CASSTPGGSGEQFF,TGTGCCAGCAGTACGCCGGGGGGCTCTGGTGAGCAGTTCTTC
TRBJ1-4,TRBD1,TRBV9,NA,CASSVEQGGNEKLFF,TGTGCCAGCAGCGTAGAACAGGGGGGGAATGAAAAACTGTTTTTT
TRBJ1-2,NA,TRBV30,NA,CAWGLGHNYGYTF,TGTGCCTGGGGCTTAGGACACAACTATGGCTACACCTTC
TRBJ1-5,NA,TRBV5-1,NA,CASSLERGSNQPQHF,TGCGCCAGCAGCTTGGAGAGGGGTAGCAATCAGCCCCAGCATTTT
TRBJ2-1,NA,TRBV5-6,NA,CASSSTPRGSLVGNEQFF,TGTGCCAGCAGCTCGACCCCCCGGGGTTCCCTTGTGGGCAATGAGCAGTTCTTC
TRBJ1-2,NA,TRBV15,NA,CATSREIRQGTGYTF,TGTGCCACCAGCAGAGAGATACGGCAGGGCACCGGCTACACCTTC
TRBJ2-2,NA,TRBV10-3,NA,CAISRYRTNTLELFF,TGTGCCATCAGTCGATACCGAACCAACACCCTCGAGCTGTTTTTT
TRBJ2-7,NA,TRBV5-1,NA,CASSLFGDLSPAGVSYEQYF,TGCGCCAGCAGCCTGTTCGGAGACCTCTCTCCCGCCGGGGTTTCCTACGAGCAGTACTTC
TRBJ1-5,NA,TRBV5-1,NA,CASSLREGQPQHF,TGCGCCAGCAGCTTGCGGGAAGGGCAGCCCCAGCATTTT
TRBJ1-1,TRBD1,TRBV7-8,NA,CASSSEQRGRVTEAFF,TGTGCCAGCAGCTCCGAGCAAAGGGGGCGGGTCACTGAAGCTTTCTTT
TRBJ2-7,TRBD1,TRBV5-6,NA,CASSKRDSGYEQYF,TGTGCCAGCAGCAAAAGGGACAGCGGCTACGAGCAGTACTTC